A single sample gave rise to the 20 T cell receptor beta chains below, sequenced in a study of T cells in Graves' hyperthyroidism and ophthalmopathy. It was RNA transcripts that yielded the amplified TCR beta CDR3 regions. A set of HTBI primers served as the primers for a first-round RT-PCR of the TCR CDR3. TCRdb reanalysed the multiplex PCR reads using MiXCR and keeps one entry per CDR3 protein. This table holds about 660,000 distinct CDR3 sequences, 40% to 55% found once. Sequences were obtained from peripheral blood or thyroid tissue (not recorded which). Receptor source: an adult man with Graves' disease, either hyperthyroidism or ophthalmopathy (not recorded which).

V gene TRBV29-1 combines with J gene TRBJ1-2; the match to TRBD1 covers 9 bases. The CDR3 sequence is 12 residues long. Per germline, CDR1 SQVTM and CDR2 ANQGSEA. Trimming at V came to 8 bases and at J to 8 bases, leaving 9 bases not matched to a gene. DNA for the CDR3: TGCAGCAGGGACAGGGACAGTAAGGGCTACACCTTC. This codes for CSRDRDSKGYTF.

This clonotype was seen a few times. V is TRBV2 and J is TRBJ1-2, with D perhaps matching TRBD1 (6 bases). CDR1 is SNHLY, CDR2 FYNNEI, per germline. The CDR3 contains 17 residues. V was trimmed by 4 bases and J by 7 bases, leaving 25 bases between them. CDR3: CASSGTLMDSEEGGYTF. In DNA form, the CDR3 reads TGTGCCAGCAGTGGAACCCTGATGGACAGCGAGGAGGGTGGCTACACCTTC.

This rearrangement joins TRBV29-1 to TRBJ2-2, with unresolved D. Trimming pared 1 base from V and 0 bases from J, leaving 9 bases between. This CDR3 has 15 residues. Germline CDR1 SQVTM, CDR2 ANQGSEA. The DNA of the CDR3 is TGCAGCGTTGAAGCAGGCGATGCGAACACCGGGGAGCTGTTTTTT. It codes for CSVEAGDANTGELFF.

This clonotype was recorded a few times. This sequence joins TRBV6-5 and TRBJ1-6; D is uncertain. The CDR3 covers 16 residues. Per germline, CDR1 MNHEY and CDR2 SVGAGI. V was clipped by 0 bases and J by 9 bases, with 15 bases between them. The CDR3, as DNA: TGTGCCAGCAGTTACTCAATCGGGATAAGCGGTTCACCCCTCCACTTT. Its translation is CASSYSIGISGSPLHF.

This chain uses TRBV2 with TRBJ2-7, with TRBD2 identical over 7 bases. V lost 8 bases and J lost 6; bases outside the gene matches: 10. Germline V gene sequence: CDR1 SNHLY, CDR2 FYNNEI. The CDR3 runs to 13 residues. The CDR3 bases are TGTGCCAGCCGGGGCGGGGGTTCCAGCGAGCAGTACTTC. It encodes CASRGGGSSEQYF. Together with reference TRBV2 and TRBJ2-7, the CDR3 gives the full variable domain: EPEVTQTPSHQVTQMGQEVILRCVPISNHLYFYWYRQILGQKVEFLVSFYNNEISEKSEIFDDQFSVERPDGSNFTLKIRSTKLEDSAMYFCASRGGGSSEQYFGPGTRLTVT.

This clonotype has a count of ten or more. The chain recombines TRBV24-1 with TRBJ2-7, with no clear D. CDR1 and CDR2 from the germline V gene are KGHDR and SFDVKD. V dropped 4 bases and J dropped 4 bases, with 10 bases sitting between them. The length of the CDR3 is 13 residues. In DNA, the CDR3 is TGTGCCACCAGTGACGCCGGCCGTTACGAGCAGTACTTC. It codes for CATSDAGRYEQYF.

The chain has TRBV10-2 and TRBJ1-1; TRBD1 is a possible D gene (5 bases). V lost 6 bases to trimming and J lost 12 bases, with 17 bases between them. Germline-derived CDR1 and CDR2 are WSHSY and SAAADI. This CDR3 comprises 12 residues. The CDR3 here is CASSPDKGASFF. The DNA of the CDR3 is TGCGCCAGCAGCCCGGACAAGGGTGCATCTTTCTTT.

This clonotype was seen more than once but under ten times. CDR3 amino acids: CATSLDRNTGELFF. In nucleotides, the CDR3 is TGTGCCACCAGCCTAGACAGGAACACCGGGGAGCTGTTTTTT. This chain joins TRBV15 and TRBJ2-2; the D gene is possibly TRBD1 (5 bases). The ends were cut back, 5 bases at V and 1 base at J, with 8 bases in the middle. Germline V lookup: CDR1 LNHNV, CDR2 YYDKDF (reference sequence). The CDR3 covers 14 residues. Full variable domain (outside the CDR3, taken from reference TRBV15 and TRBJ2-2): DAMVIQNPRYQVTQFGKPVTLSCSQTLNHNVMYWYQQKSSQAPKLLFHYYDKDFNNEADTPDNFQSRRPNTSFCFLDIRSPGLGDTAMYLCATSLDRNTGELFFGEGSRLTVL.

The J gene is TRBJ1-1, the V gene TRBV7-9; 9 bases are a match to TRBD1. The length of the CDR3 is 14 residues. V was clipped by 8 bases and J by 3 bases; unmatched bases: 7. From germline, CDR1 is SEHNR and CDR2 FQNEAQ (reference sequence). The CDR3 sequence is CASASDRGDTEAFF. The CDR3 region has the DNA TGTGCCAGCGCCTCCGACAGGGGGGACACTGAAGCTTTCTTT.

V and J are TRBV7-6 and TRBJ2-5; the match to TRBD1 covers 9 bases. This CDR3 is built from 16 residues. Trimming at V came to 2 bases and at J to 4 bases, leaving 8 bases not matched to a gene. CDR1 and CDR2 from the germline V gene are SGHVS and FNYEAQ. The CDR3 coding sequence is TGTGCCAGCAGCTTAAAATCCGGGACAGGGCCAGAGACCCAGTACTTC. Translation: CASSLKSGTGPETQYF.

The chain uses TRBV6-6 and TRBJ2-7; D could derive from TRBD1 or TRBD2 (5 bases each). The V gene's germline CDR1 is MNHNY and CDR2 SVGAGI (reference sequence). The CDR3 loop spans 16 amino acids. V was pared by 6 bases and J by 7 bases, with 25 bases between. The CDR3 coding sequence is TGTGCCAGCAGCTATCCCCGGGGCAGGGAAAAGATTGAGCAGTACTTC. Protein: CASSYPRGREKIEQYF.

Worth noting for this clonotype: A junction end diverges from the germline sequence, so it may reflect a read error. The gene calls are TRBV7-2 and TRBJ2-7; D is unclear. The CDR3 runs to 15 residues. Germline CDR1 SGHTA, CDR2 FQGNSA. This CDR3 is CASSLGIGSPYEQYF. CDR3 bases: TGTGCCAGCAGTTTAGGAATAGGGTCCCCCTACGAGCAGTACTTC. The whole variable domain, filled in from reference TRBV7-2 and TRBJ2-7, reads GAGVSQSPSNKVTEKGKDVELRCDPISGHTALYWYRQSLGQGLEFLIYFQGNSAPDKSGLPSDRFSAERTGGSVSTLTIQRTQQEDSAVYLCASSLGIGSPYEQYFGPGTRLTVT.

This rearrangement joins TRBV5-1 to TRBJ1-5; D remains unclear. CDR1 and CDR2 from the germline V gene are SGHRS and YFSETQ. Deletions cut 2 bases from V and 3 bases from J, with 12 bases between. The CDR3 is 15 amino acids. The CDR3 region is CASSLNSQPNQPQHF. The CDR3 coding sequence is TGCGCCAGCAGCTTAAACAGTCAGCCCAATCAGCCCCAGCATTTT.

This clonotype appeared many times. J is TRBJ1-2 and V is TRBV7-9, with D possibly being TRBD1 (5 bases). The CDR3 totals 12 residues. The V end lost 7 bases, the J end lost 6 bases, and 12 bases lay between the germline ends. The germline gives CDR1 SEHNR, CDR2 FQNEAQ (reference sequence). CDR3 nucleotides: TGTGCCAGCATGGGGCGGGAAGATGGCTACACCTTC. It codes for CASMGREDGYTF.

The J gene is TRBJ2-2, the V gene TRBV12-3 or TRBV12-4; D may be TRBD1 (5 bases). The CDR3 has 15 amino acids. V dropped 6 bases and J dropped 0 bases, with 11 bases sitting between them. The CDR3 sequence: CASSDRQANTGELFF. CDR3 nucleotide sequence: TGTGCCAGCAGCGACAGACAAGCGAACACCGGGGAGCTGTTTTTT.

The sample holds a few counts of this clonotype. The chain has TRBV6-5 and TRBJ2-2; TRBD2 matches 12 bases. After removal of 10 bases from V and 4 bases from J, the junction contained 7 bases not matched to a gene. This CDR3 is built from 15 residues. Germline V gene lookup returns CDR1 MNHEY and CDR2 SVGAGI. In DNA, the CDR3 is TGTGCCACAGGACTAGCGGGGCTCGGCACCGGGGAGCTGTTTTTT. This sequence encodes CATGLAGLGTGELFF.

The chain joins TRBV7-6 to TRBJ1-5, with D maybe TRBD1 (6 bases). The ends were cut back, 1 base at V and 3 bases at J, with 13 bases in the middle. CDR1 and CDR2 (germline): SGHVS, FNYEAQ. The CDR3 is made up of 16 amino acids. CDR3 protein: CASSLGPTGPNQPQHF. CDR3 nucleotides: TGTGCCAGCAGCTTAGGGCCCACAGGGCCCAATCAGCCCCAGCATTTT.

This rearrangement joins TRBV29-1 to TRBJ1-1; 8 nucleotides match TRBD1. Losses at the gene ends were 6 bases for V and 5 bases for J; bases not matched to a gene: 14. CDR3 size: 15 residues. Germline V gives CDR1 SQVTM, CDR2 ANQGSEA. This chain's CDR3 is CSVVGQGGRRTEAFF. CDR3 sequence (DNA): TGCAGCGTGGTCGGACAGGGAGGGAGGAGGACTGAAGCTTTCTTT.

The chain joins TRBV7-2 to TRBJ1-1; perhaps TRBD1 as D (6 bases). The CDR3 is 16 residues long. Germline V gives CDR1 SGHTA, CDR2 FQGNSA. V shed 2 bases and J shed 7 bases, with 20 bases lying between them. This chain's CDR3 is CASSLSYRVGIVEAFF. The DNA for the CDR3 is TGTGCCAGCAGCTTATCTTACAGGGTTGGAATAGTTGAAGCTTTCTTT.

About this clonotype: Without the conserved terminal phenylalanine or tryptophan, this CDR3 likely stems from a read error. The chain links TRBV7-3 to TRBJ1-2; a weak D match, TRBD1 (5 bases). Trimming took 5 bases from V and 4 from J, leaving 17 bases between them. This CDR3 has 15 residues. Germline CDR1 reads SGHTA; CDR2 reads FQGTGA. The DNA of the CDR3 is TGTGCCAGCAGCGGGGCACGGGGTTACGGCTATGGCTACACCCTC. Translated: CASSGARGYGYGYTL.